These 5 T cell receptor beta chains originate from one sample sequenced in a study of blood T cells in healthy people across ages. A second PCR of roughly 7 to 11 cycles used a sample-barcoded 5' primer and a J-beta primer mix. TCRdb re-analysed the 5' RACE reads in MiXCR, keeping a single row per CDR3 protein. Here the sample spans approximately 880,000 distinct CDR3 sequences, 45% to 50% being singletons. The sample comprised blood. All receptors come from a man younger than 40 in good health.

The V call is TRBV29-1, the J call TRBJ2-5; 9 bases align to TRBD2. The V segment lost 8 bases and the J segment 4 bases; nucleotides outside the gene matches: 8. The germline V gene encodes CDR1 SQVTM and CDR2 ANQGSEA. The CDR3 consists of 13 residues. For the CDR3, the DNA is TGCAGCACCCGTGGTAGCGGGAGAGAGACCCAGTACTTC. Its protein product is CSTRGSGRETQYF.

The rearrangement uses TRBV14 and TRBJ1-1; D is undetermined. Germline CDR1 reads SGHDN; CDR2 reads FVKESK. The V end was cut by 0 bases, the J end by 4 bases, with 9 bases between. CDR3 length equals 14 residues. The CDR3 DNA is TGTGCCAGCAGCCAAGATCCGGGGTCCACTGAAGCTTTCTTT. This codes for CASSQDPGSTEAFF.

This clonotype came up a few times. The CDR3 DNA reads as TGTGCCAGCAGTTACCGCGGCGGGAGGACGCAACCTCTTAGCAATCAGCCCCAGCATTTT. Protein: CASSYRGGRTQPLSNQPQHF. The genes are TRBV6-5 and TRBJ1-5, with D uncertain. Germline V gene sequence: CDR1 MNHEY, CDR2 SVGAGI. The germline V and J ends were trimmed by 2 bases and 0 bases, with 23 bases remaining between them. The CDR3 sequence is 20 residues long.

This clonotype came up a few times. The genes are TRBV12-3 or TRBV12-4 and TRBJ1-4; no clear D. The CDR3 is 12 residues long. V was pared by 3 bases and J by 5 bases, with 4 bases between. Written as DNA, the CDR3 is TGTGCCAGCAGTTTGCAAAATGAAAAACTGTTTTTT. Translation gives CASSLQNEKLFF.

Written as DNA, the CDR3 is TGCAGTGCTAGTTGGAACACTGAAGCTTTCTTT. Protein product: CSASWNTEAFF. The chain employs TRBV20-1 and TRBJ1-1; D gene unclear. Germline V gene data show CDR1 as DFQATT and CDR2 as SNEGSKA (reference sequence). This CDR3 is 11 amino acids long. V was shortened by 3 bases and J by 1 base, with 3 bases between the two germline ends.